This record looks at one TCR beta chain sequence and its context. Its antigen remains unidentified. A single base separates this from a much larger clone, so it may be a read error. This specimen belongs to a study of T-cell reconstitution after alpha-beta-depleted transplantation in children. TCRbeta library construction was performed incorporating unique molecular identifiers. TCRdb called the PCR reads again in MiXCR, with one record for every CDR3 protein. This sample has 65,000 to 85,000 distinct CDR3 sequences, with about 11% found just once. Whole-study findings and limits: Reports say that about two months after transplant, the alpha-beta T cells came out of several hundred graft clones that had expanded. Elevated TCRbeta diversity at day 60 was traced, in some patients, to surviving recipient T cells and thymic progenitors.

This sequence originates from a boy aged 10-17 years with acute myeloid leukemia, due to receive a stem cell transplant. This sample comprised PBMCs, obtained before TCRalphabeta/CD19-depleted stem cell transplant.

The DNA of the CDR3 is TGTGCCACCAGTGCCCCGTGGGAGACCCAGTACTTC. The encoded protein is CATSAPWETQYF. This sequence joins TRBV24-1 and TRBJ2-5; unclear D gene. CDR1 KGHDR and CDR2 SFDVKD come from the germline V gene. Trimming left V 5 bases short and J 5 bases short, with 8 bases between. This CDR3 has 12 amino acids.